This T cell receptor (beta chain) emerged from a study of T cells in Graves' hyperthyroidism and ophthalmopathy. TCR beta CDR3 regions were amplified from RNA. The HTBI set primed first-round TCR CDR3 RT-PCR. Each CDR3 protein is one row after TCRdb ran MiXCR on the multiplex PCR reads. This sample has under 450,000 distinct CDR3 sequences, with 17% found just once. The sequence came from a woman in her twenties or thirties with Graves' hyperthyroidism that later progressed to Graves' ophthalmopathy. The sequencing sample was made of blood.

The CDR3 coding sequence is TGCAGTGCTAGACGGATGAACACTGAAGCTTTCTTT. It yields the protein CSARRMNTEAFF. The chain carries TRBV20-1 and TRBJ1-1; unclear D gene. V shed 2 bases and J shed 0 bases, with 4 bases lying between them. Germline CDR1 reads DFQATT; CDR2 reads SNEGSKA (reference sequence). This CDR3 region has 12 residues.